The rows below give T cell receptor beta chains drawn from one sample of a study of early T cells in non-severe SARS-CoV-2 infection. MiXCR, applied by TCRdb to the 5' RACE reads, yields one record per CDR3 protein. The repertoire has approximately 70,000 distinct CDR3 sequences, about 11% of them found once; the top ten carry almost 6.5%. Sequencing was performed on whole blood. All receptors derive from an adult who was a healthcare worker with PCR-confirmed SARS-CoV-2 infection or an uninfected control (not recorded which). Each CDR3 is given with its conserved first and last residue. The order of the fields is CDR3 DNA, CDR3 protein, V gene, D gene, CDR3 length, clone size, J gene. D genes are given only for firm matches. Rows may omit the clone size; those that give it use once, few, many or a size class.

TGTGCCAGCAGTTTTCGAGACAAGAACACTGAAGCTTTCTTT	CASSFRDKNTEAFF	TRBV27	.	14	many	TRBJ1-1
TGCGCCAGCAGCTCCCAGAGTGTCTCCTATGGCTACACCTTC	CASSSQSVSYGYTF	TRBV5-1	.	14	.	TRBJ1-2
TGCAGTGGGGTGACCTCTGGAAACACCATATATTTT	CSGVTSGNTIYF	TRBV20-1	.	12	many	TRBJ1-3
TGCAGCACCCGGACAGTACGTGGTGGCACTGAAGCTTTCTTT	CSTRTVRGGTEAFF	TRBV29-1	.	14	few	TRBJ1-1
TGTGCCAGTAGTGACCTAGCGGGGATGCACACCGGGGAGCTGTTTTTT	CASSDLAGMHTGELFF	TRBV19	TRBD2	16	few	TRBJ2-2
TGCGCCAGCAGCTTGGGAGCGGGGGTAACGACCGGGGAGCTGTTTTTT	CASSLGAGVTTGELFF	TRBV5-1	TRBD2	16	.	TRBJ2-2
TGTGCCAGCAGCCCGAAGACGGGGCCAGGGTATGGCTACACCTTC	CASSPKTGPGYGYTF	TRBV6-6	.	15	many	TRBJ1-2
TGTGCCAGCAGTACTCACAATAGCGGGAGTAACTATGAGCAGTTCTTC	CASSTHNSGSNYEQFF	TRBV6-6	TRBD2	16	many	TRBJ2-1
TGCAGCGTTGAAGACTCCCAGTTTGCCTATGGCTACACCTTC	CSVEDSQFAYGYTF	TRBV29-1	.	14	few	TRBJ1-2
TGTGCCAGCAGTGAGTCTGTAGGGGGTTGGGTGTTCTTT	CASSESVGGWVFF	TRBV6-4	.	13	.	TRBJ1-1
TGCAGTGCTAGAGTCGCTAGCCTCTACAATGAGCAGTTCTTC	CSARVASLYNEQFF	TRBV20-1	.	14	many	TRBJ2-1
TGCGCCAGCAGCCAAGTAGCGGGGCGTGGCACCGGGGAGCTGTTTTTT	CASSQVAGRGTGELFF	TRBV4-1	TRBD2	16	few	TRBJ2-2
TGTGCCACCAGTGACTCCGGACGAACAGATACGCAGTATTTT	CATSDSGRTDTQYF	TRBV24-1	.	14	many	TRBJ2-3
TGCAGCGTTGAAGTCTCGCCAGGGGAGGCGAACTTC	CSVEVSPGEANF	TRBV29-1	.	12	.	TRBJ2-4
TGTGCCACCAGTGACCCCAGCGTGGCAGATACGCAGTATTTT	CATSDPSVADTQYF	TRBV24-1	.	14	many	TRBJ2-3
TGCAGCGTTGCCCACCTAGGAAGCACAGATACGCAGTATTTT	CSVAHLGSTDTQYF	TRBV29-1	.	14	many	TRBJ2-3
TGCGCCAGCAGCCCTGGACAGGGGGCTTACAATGAGCAGTTCTTC	CASSPGQGAYNEQFF	TRBV5-1	TRBD1	15	many	TRBJ2-1
TGTGCCAGCAGTTCCCGGACAGGAGAAGAGACCCAGTACTTC	CASSSRTGEETQYF	TRBV6-2/TRBV6-3	TRBD1	14	few	TRBJ2-5
TGTGCCAGCAGCCAACAGGTTGGAACCTACGAGCAGTACTTC	CASSQQVGTYEQYF	TRBV14	.	14	.	TRBJ2-7
TGTGCCAGCAGCAGGGGATTGAAAGAGACCCAGTACTTC	CASSRGLKETQYF	TRBV5-8	.	13	many	TRBJ2-5
TGTGCCAGCAGCGTAGAAGTGACAGGGGTACACGAGCAGTACTTC	CASSVEVTGVHEQYF	TRBV9	TRBD1	15	few	TRBJ2-7
TGTGCCAGCAGTTTAAGCAGGGGAGGCGAGCAGTACTTC	CASSLSRGGEQYF	TRBV28	.	13	few	TRBJ2-7
TGTGCCAGCACCGACCCAGGGGATGAGCAGTTCTTC	CASTDPGDEQFF	TRBV13	.	12	.	TRBJ2-1
TGTGCCAGCAGCGTAGTCCCTGGGGGAGAGAACACCGGGGAGCTGTTTTTT	CASSVVPGGENTGELFF	TRBV9	.	17	few	TRBJ2-2
TGCAGCGTTGTCGGGCTCAGAAAGAACACTGAAGCTTTCTTT	CSVVGLRKNTEAFF	TRBV29-1	.	14	.	TRBJ1-1
TGTGCCAGCAGTGCTACGCAAGGGACAGGTGAAGTGGGCTACACCTTC	CASSATQGTGEVGYTF	TRBV6-1	TRBD1	16	many	TRBJ1-2
TGTGCCAGCAGCGTAACGGGGGCCTACTACAATGAGCAGTTCTTC	CASSVTGAYYNEQFF	TRBV9	.	15	.	TRBJ2-1
TGCGCCAGCAGCTTGCCGGGAGCCCAAGAGACCCAGTACTTC	CASSLPGAQETQYF	TRBV5-1	.	14	.	TRBJ2-5
TGTGCCAGCCAAACAGGGGGCATCCAAGAGACCCAGTACTTC	CASQTGGIQETQYF	TRBV2	TRBD1	14	few	TRBJ2-5
TGTGCCAGCCGGACTAGCGGCACAGATACGCAGTATTTT	CASRTSGTDTQYF	TRBV7-6	TRBD2	13	many	TRBJ2-3
TGTGCCAGCAGCTTAGACCCCGGACAGGGGCCGAAGTTC	CASSLDPGQGPKF	TRBV11-2	TRBD1	13	many	TRBJ2-5
TGCAGCGTCGTCCCGGACACTGAAGCTTTCTTT	CSVVPDTEAFF	TRBV29-1	.	11	few	TRBJ1-1
TGTGCCAGCAGCTCGTTAGCGGGGGGGCCGCCTGAGCAGTTCTTC	CASSSLAGGPPEQFF	TRBV11-2	TRBD2	15	many	TRBJ2-1
TGCGCCAGCAGCTTGGTTCCGGGGTCAGGAAACACCATATATTTT	CASSLVPGSGNTIYF	TRBV5-1	.	15	many	TRBJ1-3
TGTGCCAGCAGCCTGGACAGGGGTGGTGGCTACACCTTC	CASSLDRGGGYTF	TRBV7-2	TRBD1	13	many	TRBJ1-2
TGTGCCAGCAGCTTAGCGCCCTCTGAGGCTTTCTTT	CASSLAPSEAFF	TRBV7-9	.	12	many	TRBJ1-1
TGCGCCAGCAGCCAAGATTTAAGGGGGAGAGACGGGGAGCTGTTTTTT	CASSQDLRGRDGELFF	TRBV4-1	.	16	few	TRBJ2-2
TGCGCCAGCAGCTTGGCCTGGCTAGCGGGGGGGCAAGAGACCCAGTACTTC	CASSLAWLAGGQETQYF	TRBV5-1	TRBD2	17	many	TRBJ2-5
TGTGCCAGTAGTTCTTGGACAGGGTTCGACGAGCAGTACTTC	CASSSWTGFDEQYF	TRBV19	TRBD1	14	few	TRBJ2-7
TGTGCCAGCTCACCAGGGACGAACACTGAAGCTTTCTTT	CASSPGTNTEAFF	TRBV18	.	13	many	TRBJ1-1
TGTGCCAGCAGCTTAACTCCCTACGAGCAGTACTTC	CASSLTPYEQYF	TRBV7-9	.	12	.	TRBJ2-7
TGTGCCAGCAGCCAGGACAGGACCTTAGCTTTCTTT	CASSQDRTLAFF	TRBV7-2	TRBD1	12	few	TRBJ1-1
TGTGCCTGGAGCACCGGGACTAGGAGGGACAATGAGCAGTTCTTC	CAWSTGTRRDNEQFF	TRBV30	TRBD2	15	.	TRBJ2-1
TGTGCCAGCAGTTTAAGTGGACAGGGGGGCCAGTTCTTC	CASSLSGQGGQFF	TRBV12-3/TRBV12-4	TRBD1	13	many	TRBJ2-1
TGCGCCAGCAGCCGGACAGACCAAGAGACCCAGTACTTC	CASSRTDQETQYF	TRBV5-1	.	13	many	TRBJ2-5
TGTGCCAGCACCTTCGGCAGGCAGGGGATCTTCTACGAGCAGTACTTC	CASTFGRQGIFYEQYF	TRBV6-2/TRBV6-3	.	16	.	TRBJ2-7